The rows below give T cell receptor beta chains drawn from one sample of a study of CD8 T cells in ankylosing spondylitis. TCRdb re-called the 5' RACE reads with MiXCR, one entry per CDR3 protein. The table lists hundreds of thousands of distinct CDR3 sequences, roughly a third of them singletons. The sequenced material came from blood, either unsorted or a sorted T cell fraction (not recorded which). Every receptor here comes from a male donor with ankylosing spondylitis or in good health (not recorded which). CDR3s include the opening cysteine and the closing phenylalanine or tryptophan. The order of the fields is J gene, D gene, V gene, clone size, CDR3 DNA, CDR3 protein. A D gene is named only where the DNA matches it firmly. Expanded clones get a size class; other rows say once, few or many, or leave the size out.

j_gene: TRBJ1-1
d_gene: NA
v_gene: TRBV20-1
abundance: few
CDR3nt: TGCAGTGCTAGAGCGGTTCTGTCCACTGAAGCTTTCTTT
CDR3aa: CSARAVLSTEAFF

j_gene: TRBJ1-4
d_gene: TRBD1
v_gene: TRBV20-1
abundance: few
CDR3nt: TGCAGTGCTAGGGCTGATGCGGGACAGCATAATGAAAAACTGTTTTTT
CDR3aa: CSARADAGQHNEKLFF

j_gene: TRBJ2-5
d_gene: TRBD2
v_gene: TRBV5-1
abundance: NA
CDR3nt: TGCGCCAGCAGCGCCGGGACTAGCGGGGGCCAAGAGACCCAGTACTTC
CDR3aa: CASSAGTSGGQETQYF

j_gene: TRBJ2-7
d_gene: NA
v_gene: TRBV12-3/TRBV12-4
abundance: few
CDR3nt: TGTGCCAGCAGAACCGGGAATCACTACGAGCAGTACTTC
CDR3aa: CASRTGNHYEQYF

j_gene: TRBJ2-5
d_gene: TRBD2
v_gene: TRBV4-2
abundance: NA
CDR3nt: TGTGCCAGCAGCCAAGACGGAGGGACTAGCGTAGAGACCCAGTACTTC
CDR3aa: CASSQDGGTSVETQYF

j_gene: TRBJ2-3
d_gene: NA
v_gene: TRBV27
abundance: NA
CDR3nt: TGTGCCAGCAGTTCCACGGGGGAGAGCACAGATACGCAGTATTTT
CDR3aa: CASSSTGESTDTQYF

j_gene: TRBJ1-4
d_gene: NA
v_gene: TRBV20-1
abundance: NA
CDR3nt: TGCAGTGCTAGATCGACGGACGCGCTCGTCGGGCTGTTTTTT
CDR3aa: CSARSTDALVGLFF

j_gene: TRBJ1-2
d_gene: NA
v_gene: TRBV24-1
abundance: few
CDR3nt: TGTGCCACCAGTGACTCGATTACAGGCGACTATGGCTACACCTTC
CDR3aa: CATSDSITGDYGYTF

j_gene: TRBJ2-7
d_gene: NA
v_gene: TRBV7-9
abundance: NA
CDR3nt: TGTGCCAGCAGCTTAGGGGCGACAGGATTATACGAGCAGTACTTC
CDR3aa: CASSLGATGLYEQYF

j_gene: TRBJ2-1
d_gene: NA
v_gene: TRBV20-1
abundance: many
CDR3nt: TGCAGTGCTCCCCCGGGGGCTGGTCCCTACAATGAGCAGTTCTTC
CDR3aa: CSAPPGAGPYNEQFF

j_gene: TRBJ1-5
d_gene: NA
v_gene: TRBV4-1
abundance: few
CDR3nt: TGCGCCAGCAGCCAAGAGGAGGATAATCAGCCCCAGCATTTT
CDR3aa: CASSQEEDNQPQHF

j_gene: TRBJ1-1
d_gene: NA
v_gene: TRBV29-1
abundance: few
CDR3nt: TGCAGCGGCGTTACTCAGGGGTTCGGCACTGAAGCTTTCTTT
CDR3aa: CSGVTQGFGTEAFF

j_gene: TRBJ2-7
d_gene: NA
v_gene: TRBV9
abundance: few
CDR3nt: TGTGCCAGCAGCTTCACGGCGGGCGGGGACGAGCAGTACTTC
CDR3aa: CASSFTAGGDEQYF

j_gene: TRBJ1-1
d_gene: NA
v_gene: TRBV12-3/TRBV12-4
abundance: few
CDR3nt: TGTGCCAGCACAAAAGACACAGCGCCGAACACTGAAGCTTTCTTT
CDR3aa: CASTKDTAPNTEAFF

j_gene: TRBJ1-2
d_gene: NA
v_gene: TRBV6-1
abundance: few
CDR3nt: TGTGCCAGCGGGCGAGCTCAGGGTGGTAATGGCTACACCTTC
CDR3aa: CASGRAQGGNGYTF

j_gene: TRBJ2-3
d_gene: NA
v_gene: TRBV20-1
abundance: NA
CDR3nt: TGCAGTGCTAGCTCGAGCACAGATACGCAGTATTTT
CDR3aa: CSASSSTDTQYF

j_gene: TRBJ1-2
d_gene: NA
v_gene: TRBV20-1
abundance: NA
CDR3nt: TGCAGTGCCCCGCCCGGGGGGCACCGTTTAGCTAACTATGGCTACATCTTC
CDR3aa: CSAPPGGHRLANYGYIF

j_gene: TRBJ2-1
d_gene: NA
v_gene: TRBV12-5
abundance: NA
CDR3nt: TGTGCTAGTGGTTTATCAGCCGATGAGCAGTTCTTC
CDR3aa: CASGLSADEQFF

j_gene: TRBJ2-7
d_gene: TRBD1
v_gene: TRBV5-1
abundance: few
CDR3nt: TGCGCCAGCAGCAAAGGACAGGGCCCCTACGAGCAGTACTTC
CDR3aa: CASSKGQGPYEQYF

j_gene: TRBJ2-3
d_gene: NA
v_gene: TRBV29-1
abundance: few
CDR3nt: TGCAGCGCCTCCCGGGCCCCAACAGATACGCAGTATTTT
CDR3aa: CSASRAPTDTQYF

j_gene: TRBJ2-7
d_gene: NA
v_gene: TRBV10-2
abundance: few
CDR3nt: TGCGCCAGCAGTGAGACAGGGCTCCACTCCTACGAGCAGTACTTC
CDR3aa: CASSETGLHSYEQYF

j_gene: TRBJ2-7
d_gene: NA
v_gene: TRBV4-1
abundance: NA
CDR3nt: TGCGCCAGCAGCCAATATCAGGGGCTTACCTACGAGCAGTACTTC
CDR3aa: CASSQYQGLTYEQYF

j_gene: TRBJ1-2
d_gene: NA
v_gene: TRBV12-3/TRBV12-4
abundance: NA
CDR3nt: TGTGCCAGCAGTTTTACCGGACAGCCTAACTATGGCTACACCTTC
CDR3aa: CASSFTGQPNYGYTF

j_gene: TRBJ2-1
d_gene: TRBD1
v_gene: TRBV11-2
abundance: NA
CDR3nt: TGTGCCAGCAGCGCCTCATGGGACAGTGGGGAATACAATGAGCAGTTCTTC
CDR3aa: CASSASWDSGEYNEQFF

j_gene: TRBJ2-5
d_gene: NA
v_gene: TRBV29-1
abundance: few
CDR3nt: TGCAGCGTTGAAGATCTTAGCGGCACGGGGGAGACCCAGTACTTC
CDR3aa: CSVEDLSGTGETQYF

j_gene: TRBJ2-7
d_gene: NA
v_gene: TRBV4-1
abundance: NA
CDR3nt: TGCGCCAGCAGCCAAGTCTATTCAGGCGAGCAGTACTTC
CDR3aa: CASSQVYSGEQYF

j_gene: TRBJ1-4
d_gene: NA
v_gene: TRBV7-9
abundance: NA
CDR3nt: TGTGCCAGCAGCCCAAACAATAATGAAAAACTGTTTTTT
CDR3aa: CASSPNNNEKLFF

j_gene: TRBJ2-7
d_gene: TRBD1
v_gene: TRBV4-1
abundance: NA
CDR3nt: TGCGCCAGCAGCTACCCGGGACAGGGGAAGGGCGAGCAGTACTTC
CDR3aa: CASSYPGQGKGEQYF

j_gene: TRBJ2-5
d_gene: NA
v_gene: TRBV7-7
abundance: NA
CDR3nt: TGTGCTAGCAGCTTAGCAGGGTTGGAGACCCAGTACTTC
CDR3aa: CASSLAGLETQYF

j_gene: TRBJ1-2
d_gene: NA
v_gene: TRBV29-1
abundance: few
CDR3nt: TGCAGCGTTGAAGAGGGGATTGGCTACACCTTC
CDR3aa: CSVEEGIGYTF

j_gene: TRBJ1-1
d_gene: NA
v_gene: TRBV12-3/TRBV12-4
abundance: NA
CDR3nt: TGTGCCAGCAGTTTAGGGGACAACACTGAAGCTTTCTTT
CDR3aa: CASSLGDNTEAFF

j_gene: TRBJ2-1
d_gene: NA
v_gene: TRBV20-1
abundance: many
CDR3nt: TGCAGTGCCCGCGCACAGCATACCTACAATGAGCAGTTCTTC
CDR3aa: CSARAQHTYNEQFF

j_gene: TRBJ2-1
d_gene: NA
v_gene: TRBV4-1
abundance: NA
CDR3nt: TGCGCCAGCAGCCAAGATCAGATGGGCGGAGAGCAGTTCTTC
CDR3aa: CASSQDQMGGEQFF

j_gene: TRBJ2-5
d_gene: NA
v_gene: TRBV20-1
abundance: many
CDR3nt: TGCAGTGCTAGAGCTCCCTATTCCACCGGCGGCGAGACCCAGTACTTC
CDR3aa: CSARAPYSTGGETQYF

j_gene: TRBJ2-2
d_gene: NA
v_gene: TRBV6-1
abundance: NA
CDR3nt: TGTGCCAGCAGCCGTACGGGGAGACACACCGGGGAGCTGTTTTTT
CDR3aa: CASSRTGRHTGELFF

j_gene: TRBJ2-7
d_gene: NA
v_gene: TRBV20-1
abundance: few
CDR3nt: TGCAGTGCTAGAGATGGGCAGGGTATCTCCTACGAGCAGTACTTC
CDR3aa: CSARDGQGISYEQYF

j_gene: TRBJ2-7
d_gene: TRBD1
v_gene: TRBV20-1
abundance: NA
CDR3nt: TGCAGTGCTGGGCGAGGGGACAGGTTATCGTACGAGCAGTACTTC
CDR3aa: CSAGRGDRLSYEQYF

j_gene: TRBJ2-1
d_gene: NA
v_gene: TRBV6-5
abundance: many
CDR3nt: TGTGCCAGCAGTTACTCGAGGACTTCGATAAAGCAGTTCTTC
CDR3aa: CASSYSRTSIKQFF

j_gene: TRBJ2-4
d_gene: NA
v_gene: TRBV12-3/TRBV12-4
abundance: NA
CDR3nt: TGTGCCAGCAGTTTCAGGGACACAAACATTCAGTACTTC
CDR3aa: CASSFRDTNIQYF

j_gene: TRBJ2-3
d_gene: TRBD2
v_gene: TRBV9
abundance: few
CDR3nt: TGTGCCAGCAGCCCTATACTAGCGGGGGGATCAGATACGCAGTATTTT
CDR3aa: CASSPILAGGSDTQYF

j_gene: TRBJ2-3
d_gene: TRBD2
v_gene: TRBV5-1
abundance: few
CDR3nt: TGCGCCAGCAGCTTGGACGGGACTAGCGCAGATACGCAGTATTTT
CDR3aa: CASSLDGTSADTQYF

j_gene: TRBJ2-7
d_gene: NA
v_gene: TRBV5-1
abundance: few
CDR3nt: TGCGCCAGCAGCTTGGAGTTAGATTTCTACGAGCAGTACTTC
CDR3aa: CASSLELDFYEQYF

j_gene: TRBJ1-1
d_gene: NA
v_gene: TRBV12-3/TRBV12-4
abundance: few
CDR3nt: TGTGCCAGCACCGAGCGTCTGGCTGAAGCTTTCTTT
CDR3aa: CASTERLAEAFF

j_gene: TRBJ2-7
d_gene: NA
v_gene: TRBV12-3/TRBV12-4
abundance: NA
CDR3nt: TGTGCCAGCAGTTCACAGGGTCACGAGCAGTACTTC
CDR3aa: CASSSQGHEQYF

j_gene: TRBJ2-5
d_gene: TRBD2
v_gene: TRBV11-1
abundance: NA
CDR3nt: TGTGCCAGCAGCTTAGATGCTAGCGGGGAGACCCAGTACTTC
CDR3aa: CASSLDASGETQYF

j_gene: TRBJ1-4
d_gene: TRBD1
v_gene: TRBV29-1
abundance: few
CDR3nt: TGCAGCGCCCGCGTGGTCCCGGGACAGGGGGCAGAGGAAAAACTGTTTTTT
CDR3aa: CSARVVPGQGAEEKLFF

j_gene: TRBJ2-1
d_gene: NA
v_gene: TRBV7-9
abundance: few
CDR3nt: TGTGCCAGCAGCTTTATCCCCAATGAGCAGTTCTTC
CDR3aa: CASSFIPNEQFF

j_gene: TRBJ2-7
d_gene: TRBD1
v_gene: TRBV20-1
abundance: many
CDR3nt: TGCAGTGCCCAACTACCCACCGGGACAGGGATCCACGAGCAGTACTTC
CDR3aa: CSAQLPTGTGIHEQYF

j_gene: TRBJ2-3
d_gene: NA
v_gene: TRBV12-3/TRBV12-4
abundance: NA
CDR3nt: TGTGCCAGCAGTAAACGCACAGATACGCAGTATTTT
CDR3aa: CASSKRTDTQYF

j_gene: TRBJ2-6
d_gene: NA
v_gene: TRBV10-3
abundance: few
CDR3nt: TGTGCCATCAGTGAGGGACGAGTAGGATCTGGGGCCAACGTCCTGACTTTC
CDR3aa: CAISEGRVGSGANVLTF

j_gene: TRBJ2-3
d_gene: NA
v_gene: TRBV10-3
abundance: NA
CDR3nt: TGTGCCATCAGTGAAGAACTAGTTCTGGCAGATACGCAGTATTTT
CDR3aa: CAISEELVLADTQYF

j_gene: TRBJ1-5
d_gene: TRBD1
v_gene: TRBV20-1
abundance: few
CDR3nt: TGCAGTGCTAAGCGGGACAGTGGCAATCAGCCCCAGCATTTT
CDR3aa: CSAKRDSGNQPQHF

j_gene: TRBJ2-1
d_gene: NA
v_gene: TRBV28
abundance: NA
CDR3nt: TGTGCCAGCAGTATCCGACCTAACCTTATGGTCTACAATGAGCAGTTCTTC
CDR3aa: CASSIRPNLMVYNEQFF

j_gene: TRBJ1-2
d_gene: NA
v_gene: TRBV20-1
abundance: NA
CDR3nt: TGCAGTGCTAGACCCCCTGAGGGGGTATGGGGCTACACCTTC
CDR3aa: CSARPPEGVWGYTF

j_gene: TRBJ2-4
d_gene: NA
v_gene: TRBV24-1
abundance: NA
CDR3nt: TGTGCCACCAGTGATATAACGCGGAGGCGGAGAGCCAAAAACATTCAGTACTTC
CDR3aa: CATSDITRRRRAKNIQYF